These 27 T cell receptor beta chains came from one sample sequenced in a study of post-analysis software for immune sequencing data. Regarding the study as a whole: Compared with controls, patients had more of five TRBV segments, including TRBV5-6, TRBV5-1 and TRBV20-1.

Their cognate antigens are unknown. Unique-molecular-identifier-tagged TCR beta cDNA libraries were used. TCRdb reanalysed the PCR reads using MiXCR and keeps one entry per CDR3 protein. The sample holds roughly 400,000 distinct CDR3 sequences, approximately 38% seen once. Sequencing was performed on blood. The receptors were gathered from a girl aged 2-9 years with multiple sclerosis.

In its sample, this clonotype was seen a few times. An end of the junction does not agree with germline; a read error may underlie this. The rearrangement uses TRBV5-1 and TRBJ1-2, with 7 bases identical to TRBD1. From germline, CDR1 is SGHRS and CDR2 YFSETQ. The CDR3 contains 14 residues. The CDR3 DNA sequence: TGTGCCAGCTCGCTTGGACAGGCAAACTATGGCTACACCTTC. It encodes CASSLGQANYGYTF.

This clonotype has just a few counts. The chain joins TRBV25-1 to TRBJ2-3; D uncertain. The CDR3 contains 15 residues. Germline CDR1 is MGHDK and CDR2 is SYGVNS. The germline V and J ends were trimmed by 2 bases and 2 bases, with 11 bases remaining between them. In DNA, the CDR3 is TGTGCCAGCAGTGAACGTCATCTCCCCACAGATACGCAGTATTTT. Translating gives CASSERHLPTDTQYF.

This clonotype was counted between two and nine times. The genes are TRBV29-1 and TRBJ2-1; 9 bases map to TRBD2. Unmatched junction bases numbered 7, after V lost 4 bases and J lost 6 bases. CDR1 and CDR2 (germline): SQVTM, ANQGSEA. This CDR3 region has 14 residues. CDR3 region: CSVAWLAGFNEQFF. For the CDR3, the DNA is TGCAGCGTTGCCTGGCTAGCGGGATTCAATGAGCAGTTCTTC.

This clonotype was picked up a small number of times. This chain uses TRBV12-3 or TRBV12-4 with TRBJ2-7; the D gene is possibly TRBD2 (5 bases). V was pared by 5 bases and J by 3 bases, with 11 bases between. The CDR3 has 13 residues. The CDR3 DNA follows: TGTGCCAGCAGTATGGAGGCAAACTACGAGCAGTACTTC. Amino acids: CASSMEANYEQYF.

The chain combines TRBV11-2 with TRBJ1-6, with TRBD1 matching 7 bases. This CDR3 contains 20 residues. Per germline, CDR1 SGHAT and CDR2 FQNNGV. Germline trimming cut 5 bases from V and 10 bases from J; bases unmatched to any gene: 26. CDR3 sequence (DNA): TGTGCCAGCAGCCAATCAGACATCAGGGACAGTCTAGGAAGGTTATCACCCCTCCACTTT. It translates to CASSQSDIRDSLGRLSPLHF.

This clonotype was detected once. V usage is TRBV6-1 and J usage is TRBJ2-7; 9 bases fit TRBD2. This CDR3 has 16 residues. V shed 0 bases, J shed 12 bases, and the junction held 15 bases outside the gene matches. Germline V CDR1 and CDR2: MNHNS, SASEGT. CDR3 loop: CASSEALRGGLETLYF. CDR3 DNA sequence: TGTGCCAGCAGTGAAGCCTTGCGGGGGGGCTTGGAGACCCTGTACTTC.

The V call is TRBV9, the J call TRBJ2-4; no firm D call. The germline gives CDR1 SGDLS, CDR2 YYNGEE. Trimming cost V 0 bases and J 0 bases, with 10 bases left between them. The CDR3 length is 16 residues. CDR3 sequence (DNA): TGTGCCAGCAGCGTAGGGCCGACGCTAGCCAAAAACATTCAGTACTTC. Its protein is CASSVGPTLAKNIQYF.

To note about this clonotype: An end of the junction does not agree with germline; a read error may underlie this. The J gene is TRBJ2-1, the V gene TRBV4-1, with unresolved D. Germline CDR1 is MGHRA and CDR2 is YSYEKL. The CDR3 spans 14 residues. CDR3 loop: CPSSQEASYNEQFF. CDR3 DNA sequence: TGCCCCAGCAGCCAAGAGGCGAGTTACAATGAGCAGTTCTTC.

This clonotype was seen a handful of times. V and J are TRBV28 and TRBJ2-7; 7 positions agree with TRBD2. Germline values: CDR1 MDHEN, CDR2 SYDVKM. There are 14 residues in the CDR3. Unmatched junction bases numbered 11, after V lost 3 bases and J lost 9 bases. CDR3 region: CASSFDSTSAGQYF. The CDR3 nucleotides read TGTGCCAGCAGTTTTGACTCAACTAGCGCCGGGCAGTACTTC.

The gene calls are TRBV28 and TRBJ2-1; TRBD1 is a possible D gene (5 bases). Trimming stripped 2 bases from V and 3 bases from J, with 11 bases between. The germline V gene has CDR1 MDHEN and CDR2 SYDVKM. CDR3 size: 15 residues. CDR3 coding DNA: TGTGCCAGCAGTTTAGCTGGACAAAACTACAATGAGCAGTTCTTC. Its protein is CASSLAGQNYNEQFF.

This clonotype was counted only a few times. DNA for the CDR3: TGCGCCAGCAGCCAAGTAGGGGACGCCTTTAAGGGTCTTGAAGCTTTCTTT. This sequence encodes CASSQVGDAFKGLEAFF. V and J are TRBV4-1 and TRBJ1-1; D perhaps matches TRBD1 (5 bases). The V and J ends lost 1 base and 7 bases respectively, with 22 bases between them. This CDR3 is built from 17 residues. Looked up from germline, CDR1 is MGHRA and CDR2 is YSYEKL.

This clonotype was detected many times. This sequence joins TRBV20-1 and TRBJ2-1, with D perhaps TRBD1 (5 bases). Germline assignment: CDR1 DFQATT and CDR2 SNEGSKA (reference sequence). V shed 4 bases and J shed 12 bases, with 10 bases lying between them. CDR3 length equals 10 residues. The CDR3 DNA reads TGCAGTGCTATTCGACAGAGGCAGTTCTTC. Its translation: CSAIRQRQFF.

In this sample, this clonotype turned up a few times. CDR3 loop: CASSPTSYLVTEAFF. CDR3 DNA sequence: TGTGCCAGCAGCCCCACGTCCTACCTGGTGACTGAAGCTTTCTTT. The chain is built from TRBV7-2 and TRBJ1-1; D call uncertain. CDR1 and CDR2 from the germline V gene are SGHTA and FQGNSA. This CDR3 has 15 amino acids. Trimming stripped 5 bases from V and 5 bases from J, with 18 bases between.

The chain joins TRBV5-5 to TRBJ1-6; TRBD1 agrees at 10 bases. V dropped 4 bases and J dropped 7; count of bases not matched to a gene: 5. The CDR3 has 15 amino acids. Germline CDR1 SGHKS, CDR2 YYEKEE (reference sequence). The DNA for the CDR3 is TGTGCCAGCAGCGGGCCGGGACAGGGGAATTCACCCCTCCACTTT. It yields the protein CASSGPGQGNSPLHF.

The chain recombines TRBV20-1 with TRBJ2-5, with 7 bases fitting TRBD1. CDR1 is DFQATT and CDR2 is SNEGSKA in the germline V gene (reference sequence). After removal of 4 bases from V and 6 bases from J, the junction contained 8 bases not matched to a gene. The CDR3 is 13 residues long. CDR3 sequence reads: CSATHRGLKTQYF. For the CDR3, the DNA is TGCAGTGCTACCCACAGGGGATTAAAGACCCAGTACTTC.

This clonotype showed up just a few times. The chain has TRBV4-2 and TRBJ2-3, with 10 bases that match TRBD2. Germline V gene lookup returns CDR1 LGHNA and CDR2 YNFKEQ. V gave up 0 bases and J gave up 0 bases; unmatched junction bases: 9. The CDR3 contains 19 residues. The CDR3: CASSQELAGAMISTDTQYF. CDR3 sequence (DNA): TGTGCCAGCAGCCAAGAGCTAGCGGGAGCCATGATTAGCACAGATACGCAGTATTTT.

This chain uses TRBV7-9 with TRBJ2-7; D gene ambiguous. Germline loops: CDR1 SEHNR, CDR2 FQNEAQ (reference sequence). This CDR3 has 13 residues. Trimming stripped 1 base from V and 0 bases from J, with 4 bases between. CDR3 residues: CASSLGYSYEQYF. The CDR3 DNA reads TGTGCCAGCAGCTTAGGATACTCCTACGAGCAGTACTTC.

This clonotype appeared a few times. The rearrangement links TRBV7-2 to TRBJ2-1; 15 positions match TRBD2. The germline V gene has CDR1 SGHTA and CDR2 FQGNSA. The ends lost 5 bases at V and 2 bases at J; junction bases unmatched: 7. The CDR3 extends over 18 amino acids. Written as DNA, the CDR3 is TGTGCCAGCAGCCGGACTAGCGGGAGGGGCGCTGCCTACAATGAGCAGTTCTTC. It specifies CASSRTSGRGAAYNEQFF. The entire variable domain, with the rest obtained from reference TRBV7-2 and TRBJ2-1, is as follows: GAGVSQSPSNKVTEKGKDVELRCDPISGHTALYWYRQSLGQGLEFLIYFQGNSAPDKSGLPSDRFSAERTGGSVSTLTIQRTQQEDSAVYLCASSRTSGRGAAYNEQFFGPGTRLTVL.

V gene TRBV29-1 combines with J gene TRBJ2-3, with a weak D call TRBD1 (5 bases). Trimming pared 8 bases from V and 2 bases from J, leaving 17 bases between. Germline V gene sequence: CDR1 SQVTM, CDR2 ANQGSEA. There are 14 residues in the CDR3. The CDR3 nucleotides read TGCAGCTCCATCCTCAGGGTAAACACAGATACGCAGTATTTT. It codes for CSSILRVNTDTQYF.

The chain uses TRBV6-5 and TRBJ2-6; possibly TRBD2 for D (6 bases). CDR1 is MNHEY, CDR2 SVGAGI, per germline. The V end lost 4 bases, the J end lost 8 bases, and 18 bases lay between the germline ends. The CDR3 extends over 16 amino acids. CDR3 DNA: TGTGCCAGCAGTTGGGAAGGGACGCGCGGGACCAACGTCCTGACTTTC. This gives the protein CASSWEGTRGTNVLTF.

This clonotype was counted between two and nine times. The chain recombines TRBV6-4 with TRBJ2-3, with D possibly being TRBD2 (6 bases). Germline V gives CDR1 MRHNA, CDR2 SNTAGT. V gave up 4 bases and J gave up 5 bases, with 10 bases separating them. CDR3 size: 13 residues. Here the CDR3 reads CASSASGVDTQYF. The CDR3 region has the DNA TGTGCCAGCAGTGCTTCGGGAGTAGATACGCAGTATTTT.

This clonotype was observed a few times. This CDR3 reads CASSLLGTGSNQPQHF. The CDR3 DNA sequence: TGCGCCAGCAGCTTGTTGGGGACAGGGTCCAATCAGCCCCAGCATTTT. The genes are TRBV5-1 and TRBJ1-5; 9 bases are a match to TRBD1. V was pared by 1 base and J by 3 bases, with 5 bases of the junction left unmatched. The length of the CDR3 is 16 residues. Germline V gene sequence: CDR1 SGHRS, CDR2 YFSETQ.

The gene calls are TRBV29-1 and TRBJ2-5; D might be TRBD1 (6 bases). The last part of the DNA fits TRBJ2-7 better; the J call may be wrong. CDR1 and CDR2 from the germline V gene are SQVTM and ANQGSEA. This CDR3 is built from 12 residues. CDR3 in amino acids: CSVEEQGYEQYF. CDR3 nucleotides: TGCAGCGTAGAGGAACAGGGCTACGAGCAGTACTTC.

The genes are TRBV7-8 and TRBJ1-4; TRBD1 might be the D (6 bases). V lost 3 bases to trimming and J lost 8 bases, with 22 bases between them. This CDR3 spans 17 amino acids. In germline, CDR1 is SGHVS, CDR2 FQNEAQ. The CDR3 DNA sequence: TGTGCCAGCAGCTTCGACATCAGAGGGGGGCTTCGCGAAAAACTGTTTTTT. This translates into CASSFDIRGGLREKLFF.

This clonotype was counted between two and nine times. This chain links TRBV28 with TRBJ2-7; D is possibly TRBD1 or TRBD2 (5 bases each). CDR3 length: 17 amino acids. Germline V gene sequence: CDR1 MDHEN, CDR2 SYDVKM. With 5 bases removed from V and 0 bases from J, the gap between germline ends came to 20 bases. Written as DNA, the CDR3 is TGTGCCAGCAGTCCCGGTACTAGGGACGGCTTCTCCTACGAGCAGTACTTC. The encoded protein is CASSPGTRDGFSYEQYF.

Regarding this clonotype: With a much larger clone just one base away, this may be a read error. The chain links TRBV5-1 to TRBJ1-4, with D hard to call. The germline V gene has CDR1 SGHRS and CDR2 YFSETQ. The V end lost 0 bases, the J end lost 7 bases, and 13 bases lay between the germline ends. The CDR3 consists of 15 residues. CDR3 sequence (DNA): TGCGCCAGCAGCTTGGCAAACCCCAGAGGTGAAAAACTGTTTTTT. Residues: CASSLANPRGEKLFF.

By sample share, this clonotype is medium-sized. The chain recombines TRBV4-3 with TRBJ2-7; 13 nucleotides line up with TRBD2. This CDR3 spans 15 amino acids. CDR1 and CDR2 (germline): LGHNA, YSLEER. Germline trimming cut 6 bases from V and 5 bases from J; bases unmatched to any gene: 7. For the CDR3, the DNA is TGCGCCAGCAGTTGGACTAGCGGGAGAGGTGACGAGCAGTACTTC. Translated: CASSWTSGRGDEQYF.